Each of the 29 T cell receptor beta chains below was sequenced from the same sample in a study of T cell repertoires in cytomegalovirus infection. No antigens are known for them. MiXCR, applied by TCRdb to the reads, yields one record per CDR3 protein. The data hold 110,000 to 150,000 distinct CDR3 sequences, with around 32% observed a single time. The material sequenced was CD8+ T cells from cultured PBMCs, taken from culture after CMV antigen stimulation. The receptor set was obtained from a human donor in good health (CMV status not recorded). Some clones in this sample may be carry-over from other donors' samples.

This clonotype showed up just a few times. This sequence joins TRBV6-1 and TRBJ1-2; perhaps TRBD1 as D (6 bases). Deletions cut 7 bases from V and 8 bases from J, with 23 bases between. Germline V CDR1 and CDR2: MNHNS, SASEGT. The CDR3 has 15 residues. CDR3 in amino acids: CASNRRGGSEEGYTF. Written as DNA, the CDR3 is TGTGCCAGCAACCGGAGGGGGGGCAGTGAAGAAGGCTACACCTTC.

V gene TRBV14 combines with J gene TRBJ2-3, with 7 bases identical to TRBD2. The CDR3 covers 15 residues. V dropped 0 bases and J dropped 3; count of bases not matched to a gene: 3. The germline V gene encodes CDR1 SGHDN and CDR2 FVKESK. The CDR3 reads CASSQDLAETDTQYF. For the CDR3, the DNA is TGTGCCAGCAGCCAAGATCTAGCGGAGACAGATACGCAGTATTTT.

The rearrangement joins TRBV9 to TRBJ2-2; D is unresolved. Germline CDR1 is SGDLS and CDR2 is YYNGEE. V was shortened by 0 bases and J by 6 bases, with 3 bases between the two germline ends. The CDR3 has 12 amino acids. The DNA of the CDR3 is TGTGCCAGCAGCGTAGTATCCGGGGAGCTGTTTTTT. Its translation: CASSVVSGELFF.

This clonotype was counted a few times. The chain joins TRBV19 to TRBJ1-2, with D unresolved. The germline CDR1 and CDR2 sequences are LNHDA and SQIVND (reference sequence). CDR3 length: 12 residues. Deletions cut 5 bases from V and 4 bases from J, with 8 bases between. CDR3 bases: TGTGCCAGTAGTGCGGACCTCTATGGCTACACCTTC. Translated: CASSADLYGYTF.

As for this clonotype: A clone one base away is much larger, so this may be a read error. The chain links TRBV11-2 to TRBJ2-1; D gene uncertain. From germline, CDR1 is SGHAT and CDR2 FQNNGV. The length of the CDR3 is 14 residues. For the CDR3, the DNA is TGTGCCAGCAGCTTAGTCCCGGATTACAATGTGCAGTTCTTC. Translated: CASSLVPDYNVQFF. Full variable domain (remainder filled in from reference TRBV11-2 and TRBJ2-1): EAGVAQSPRYKIIEKRQSVAFWCNPISGHATLYWYQQILGQGPKLLIQFQNNGVVDDSQLPKDRFSAERLKGVDSTLKIQPAKLEDSAVYLCASSLVPDYNVQFFGPGTRLTVL.

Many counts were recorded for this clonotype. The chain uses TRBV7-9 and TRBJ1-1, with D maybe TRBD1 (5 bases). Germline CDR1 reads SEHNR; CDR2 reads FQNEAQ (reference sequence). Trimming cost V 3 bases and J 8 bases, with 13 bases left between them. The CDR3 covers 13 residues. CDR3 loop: CASSFLAGLEAFF. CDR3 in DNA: TGTGCCAGCAGCTTCCTCGCGGGACTCGAAGCTTTCTTT.

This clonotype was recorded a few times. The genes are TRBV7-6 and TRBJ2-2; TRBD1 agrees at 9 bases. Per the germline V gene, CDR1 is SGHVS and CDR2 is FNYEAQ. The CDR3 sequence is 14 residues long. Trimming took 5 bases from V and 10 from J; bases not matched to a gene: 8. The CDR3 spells CASSTGTGSTELFF. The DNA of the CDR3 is TGTGCCAGCAGCACCGGGACAGGGTCGACGGAGCTGTTTTTT.

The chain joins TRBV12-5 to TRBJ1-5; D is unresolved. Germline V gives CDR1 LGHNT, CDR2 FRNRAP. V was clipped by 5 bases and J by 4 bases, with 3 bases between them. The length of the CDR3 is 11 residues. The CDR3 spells CASGDNQPQHF. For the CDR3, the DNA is TGTGCTAGTGGTGATAATCAGCCCCAGCATTTT.

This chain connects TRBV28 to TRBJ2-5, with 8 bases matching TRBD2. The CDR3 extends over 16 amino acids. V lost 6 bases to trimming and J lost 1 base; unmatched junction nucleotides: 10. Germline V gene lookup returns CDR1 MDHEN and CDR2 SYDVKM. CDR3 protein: CASSKGASGPQETQYF. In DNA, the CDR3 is TGTGCCAGCAGCAAAGGGGCTAGCGGGCCCCAAGAGACCCAGTACTTC.

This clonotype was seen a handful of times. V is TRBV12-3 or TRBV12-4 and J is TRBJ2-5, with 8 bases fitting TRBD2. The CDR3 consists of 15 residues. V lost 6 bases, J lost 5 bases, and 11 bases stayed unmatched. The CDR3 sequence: CASSKPGGVLETQYF. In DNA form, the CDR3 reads TGTGCCAGCAGCAAACCGGGGGGGGTTCTGGAGACCCAGTACTTC.

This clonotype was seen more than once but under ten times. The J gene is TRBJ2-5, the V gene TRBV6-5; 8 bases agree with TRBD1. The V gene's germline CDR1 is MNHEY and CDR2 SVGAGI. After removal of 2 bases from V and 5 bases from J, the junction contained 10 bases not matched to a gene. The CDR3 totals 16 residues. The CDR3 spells CASSYATGTGQETQYF. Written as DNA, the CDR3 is TGTGCCAGCAGTTACGCTACAGGGACAGGTCAGGAGACCCAGTACTTC.

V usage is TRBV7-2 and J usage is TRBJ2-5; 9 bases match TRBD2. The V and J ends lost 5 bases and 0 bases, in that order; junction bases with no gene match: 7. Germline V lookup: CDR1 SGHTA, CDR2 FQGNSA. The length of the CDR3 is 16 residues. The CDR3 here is CASSPERGEDQETQYF. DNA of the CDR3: TGTGCCAGCAGCCCAGAGCGGGGGGAGGACCAAGAGACCCAGTACTTC.

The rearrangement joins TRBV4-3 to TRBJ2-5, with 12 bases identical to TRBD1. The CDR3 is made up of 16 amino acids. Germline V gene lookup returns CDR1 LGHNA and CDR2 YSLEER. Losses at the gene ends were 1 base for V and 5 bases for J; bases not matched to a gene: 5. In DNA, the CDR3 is TGCGCCAGCAGCCAAGTTGGGGACAGGGGGCGGGAGACCCAGTACTTC. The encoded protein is CASSQVGDRGRETQYF.

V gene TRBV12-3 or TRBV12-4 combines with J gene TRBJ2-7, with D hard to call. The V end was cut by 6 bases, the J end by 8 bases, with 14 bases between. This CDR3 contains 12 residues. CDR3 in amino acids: CASSPDSSKQYF. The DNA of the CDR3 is TGTGCCAGCAGCCCAGACTCCTCCAAGCAGTACTTC.

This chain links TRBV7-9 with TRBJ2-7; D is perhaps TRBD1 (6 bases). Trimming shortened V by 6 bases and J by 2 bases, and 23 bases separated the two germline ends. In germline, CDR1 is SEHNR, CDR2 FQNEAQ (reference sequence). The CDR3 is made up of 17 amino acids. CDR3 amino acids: CASSYRSGEERTYEQYF. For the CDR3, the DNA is TGTGCCAGCAGTTACAGGTCAGGGGAAGAGCGAACCTACGAGCAGTACTTC.

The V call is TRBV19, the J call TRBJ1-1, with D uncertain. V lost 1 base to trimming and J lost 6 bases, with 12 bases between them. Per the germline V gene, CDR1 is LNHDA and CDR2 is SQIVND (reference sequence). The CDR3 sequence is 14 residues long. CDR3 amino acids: CASSIVLGNSEAFF. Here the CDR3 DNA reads TGTGCCAGTAGTATAGTTTTAGGCAACTCTGAAGCTTTCTTT.

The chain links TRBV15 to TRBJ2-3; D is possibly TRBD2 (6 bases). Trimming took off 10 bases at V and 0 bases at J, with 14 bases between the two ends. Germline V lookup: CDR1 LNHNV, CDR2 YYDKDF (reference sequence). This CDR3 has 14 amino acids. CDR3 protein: CASDSGSSTDTQYF. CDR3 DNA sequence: TGTGCCAGCGACAGCGGGTCTAGCACAGATACGCAGTATTTT.

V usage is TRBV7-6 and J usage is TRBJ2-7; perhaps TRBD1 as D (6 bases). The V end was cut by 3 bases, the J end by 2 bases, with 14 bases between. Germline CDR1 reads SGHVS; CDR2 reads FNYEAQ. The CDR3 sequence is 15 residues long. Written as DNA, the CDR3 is TGTGCCAGCAGCTTCTCGTCAGGGGAGACCTACGAGCAGTACTTC. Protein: CASSFSSGETYEQYF. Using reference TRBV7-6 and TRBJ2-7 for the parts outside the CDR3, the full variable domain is GAGVSQSPRYKVTKRGQDVALRCDPISGHVSLYWYRQALGQGPEFLTYFNYEAQQDKSGLPNDRFSAERPEGSISTLTIQRTEQRDSAMYRCASSFSSGETYEQYFGPGTRLTVT.

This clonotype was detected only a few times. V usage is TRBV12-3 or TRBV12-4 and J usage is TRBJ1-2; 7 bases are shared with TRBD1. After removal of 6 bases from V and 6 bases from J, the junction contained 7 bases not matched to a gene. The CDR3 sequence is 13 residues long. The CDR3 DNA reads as TGTGCCAGCAGACCAGACAGGGTGAATGGCTACACCTTC. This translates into CASRPDRVNGYTF.

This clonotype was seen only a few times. The CDR3 here is CSGGTSGDGKQFF. The CDR3 bases are TGCAGCGGTGGGACTAGCGGGGATGGGAAGCAGTTCTTC. This sequence joins TRBV29-1 and TRBJ2-1; 13 nucleotides align to TRBD2. This CDR3 contains 13 residues. The V segment lost 7 bases and the J segment 11 bases; nucleotides outside the gene matches: 8. The germline CDR1 and CDR2 sequences are SQVTM and ANQGSEA.

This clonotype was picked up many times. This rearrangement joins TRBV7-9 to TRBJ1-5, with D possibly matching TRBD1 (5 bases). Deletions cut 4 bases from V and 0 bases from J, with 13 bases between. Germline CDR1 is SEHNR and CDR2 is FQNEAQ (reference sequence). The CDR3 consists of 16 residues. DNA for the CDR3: TGTGCCAGCAGCTACTCCTCGACAGCTAGCAATCAGCCCCAGCATTTT. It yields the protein CASSYSSTASNQPQHF.

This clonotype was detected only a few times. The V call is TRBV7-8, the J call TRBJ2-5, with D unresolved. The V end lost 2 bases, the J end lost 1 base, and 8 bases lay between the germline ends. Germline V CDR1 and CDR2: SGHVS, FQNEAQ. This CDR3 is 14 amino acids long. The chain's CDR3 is CASSLSRLQETQYF. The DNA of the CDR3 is TGTGCCAGCAGCTTATCGCGTCTCCAAGAGACCCAGTACTTC.

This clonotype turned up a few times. The CDR3 here is CASSALGETYTGELFF. CDR3 bases: TGTGCCAGCAGTGCCCTTGGCGAGACCTACACCGGGGAGCTGTTTTTT. The chain has TRBV6-6 and TRBJ2-2, with D unresolved. V lost 5 bases, J lost 3 bases, and 16 bases lay in between. The CDR3 spans 16 residues. Germline assignment: CDR1 MNHNY and CDR2 SVGAGI (reference sequence).

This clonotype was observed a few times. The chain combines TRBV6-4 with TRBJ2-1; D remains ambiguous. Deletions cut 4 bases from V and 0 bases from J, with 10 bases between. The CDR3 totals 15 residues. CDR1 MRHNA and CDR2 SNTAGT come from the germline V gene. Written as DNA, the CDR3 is TGTGCCAGCAGTGGGCAGGAGAGCTCCTACAATGAGCAGTTCTTC. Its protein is CASSGQESSYNEQFF.

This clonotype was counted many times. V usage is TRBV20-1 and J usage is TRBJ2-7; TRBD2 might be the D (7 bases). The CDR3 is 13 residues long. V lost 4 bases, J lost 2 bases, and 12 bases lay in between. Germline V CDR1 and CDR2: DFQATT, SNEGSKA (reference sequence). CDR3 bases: TGCAGTGCTAAGGGGGGGACCCCCTACGAGCAGTACTTC. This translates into CSAKGGTPYEQYF.

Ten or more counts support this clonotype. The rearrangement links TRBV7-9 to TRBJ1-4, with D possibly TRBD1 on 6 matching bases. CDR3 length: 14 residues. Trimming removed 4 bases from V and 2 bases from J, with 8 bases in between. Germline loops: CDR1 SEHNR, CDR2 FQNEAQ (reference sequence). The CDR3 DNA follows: TGTGCCAGCAGCTCGGGGGCGACTAATGAAAAACTGTTTTTT. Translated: CASSSGATNEKLFF.

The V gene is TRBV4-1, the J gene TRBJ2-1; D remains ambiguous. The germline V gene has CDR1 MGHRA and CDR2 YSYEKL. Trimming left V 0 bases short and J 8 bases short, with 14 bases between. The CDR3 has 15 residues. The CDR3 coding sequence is TGCGCCAGCAGCCAAGAAGCCCGGGCCGGAGATGAGCAGTTCTTC. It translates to CASSQEARAGDEQFF.

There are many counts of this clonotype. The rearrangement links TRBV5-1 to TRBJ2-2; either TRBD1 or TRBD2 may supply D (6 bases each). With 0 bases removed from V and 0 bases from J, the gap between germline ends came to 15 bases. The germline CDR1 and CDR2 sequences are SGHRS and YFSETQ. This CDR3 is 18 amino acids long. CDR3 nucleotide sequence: TGCGCCAGCAGCTTGGAAGGTTGGGGGGCGGCGAACACCGGGGAGCTGTTTTTT. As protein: CASSLEGWGAANTGELFF. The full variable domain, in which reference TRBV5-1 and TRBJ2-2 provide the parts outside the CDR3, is KAGVTQTPRYLIKTRGQQVTLSCSPISGHRSVSWYQQTPGQGLQFLFEYFSETQRNKGNFPGRFSGRQFSNSRSEMNVSTLELGDSALYLCASSLEGWGAANTGELFFGEGSRLTVL.

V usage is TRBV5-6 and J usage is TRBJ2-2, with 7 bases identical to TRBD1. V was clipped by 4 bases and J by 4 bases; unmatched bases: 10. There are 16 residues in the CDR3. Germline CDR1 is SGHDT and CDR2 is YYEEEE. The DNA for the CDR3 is TGTGCCAGCAGCCCTCCGGGCAGGGGGAGCACCGGGGAGCTGTTTTTT. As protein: CASSPPGRGSTGELFF.